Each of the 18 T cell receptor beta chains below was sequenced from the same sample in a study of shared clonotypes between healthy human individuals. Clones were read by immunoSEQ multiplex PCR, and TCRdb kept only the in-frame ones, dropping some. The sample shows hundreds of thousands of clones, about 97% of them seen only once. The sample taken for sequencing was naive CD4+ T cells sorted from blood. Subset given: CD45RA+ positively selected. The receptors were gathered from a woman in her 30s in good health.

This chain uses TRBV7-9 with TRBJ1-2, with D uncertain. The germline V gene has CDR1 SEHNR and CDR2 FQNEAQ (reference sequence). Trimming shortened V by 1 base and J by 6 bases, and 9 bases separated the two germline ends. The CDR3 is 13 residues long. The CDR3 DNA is TGTGCCAGCAGCTTAGGTTCCCCAAATGGCTACACCTTC. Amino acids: CASSLGSPNGYTF.

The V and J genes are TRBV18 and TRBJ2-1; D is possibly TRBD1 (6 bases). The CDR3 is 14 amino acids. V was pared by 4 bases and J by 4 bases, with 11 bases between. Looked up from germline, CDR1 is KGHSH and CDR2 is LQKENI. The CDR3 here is CASSLDRSYNEQFF. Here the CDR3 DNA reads TGTGCCAGCTCACTTGACAGGAGTTACAATGAGCAGTTCTTC.

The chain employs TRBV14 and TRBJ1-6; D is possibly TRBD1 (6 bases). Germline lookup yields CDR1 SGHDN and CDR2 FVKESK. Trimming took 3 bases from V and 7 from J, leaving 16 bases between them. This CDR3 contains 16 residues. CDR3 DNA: TGTGCCAGCAGCCAGGCCGGGACAAGAGTAAATTCACCCCTCCACTTT. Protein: CASSQAGTRVNSPLHF.

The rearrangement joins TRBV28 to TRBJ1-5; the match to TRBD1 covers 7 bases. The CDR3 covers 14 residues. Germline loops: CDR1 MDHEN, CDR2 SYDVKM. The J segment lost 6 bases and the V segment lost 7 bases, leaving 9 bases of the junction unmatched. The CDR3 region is CASNSGQWIQPQHF. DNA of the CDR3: TGTGCCAGCAACTCGGGACAGTGGATTCAGCCCCAGCATTTT.

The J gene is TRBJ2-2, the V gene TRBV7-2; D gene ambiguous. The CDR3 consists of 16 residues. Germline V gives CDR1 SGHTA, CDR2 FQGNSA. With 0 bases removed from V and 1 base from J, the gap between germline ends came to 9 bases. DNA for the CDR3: TGTGCCAGCAGCTTAGCAGGTGCCGGGAACACCGGGGAGCTGTTTTTT. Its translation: CASSLAGAGNTGELFF. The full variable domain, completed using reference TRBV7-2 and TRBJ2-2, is GAGVSQSPSNKVTEKGKDVELRCDPISGHTALYWYRQSLGQGLEFLIYFQGNSAPDKSGLPSDRFSAERTGGSVSTLTIQRTQQEDSAVYLCASSLAGAGNTGELFFGEGSRLTVL.

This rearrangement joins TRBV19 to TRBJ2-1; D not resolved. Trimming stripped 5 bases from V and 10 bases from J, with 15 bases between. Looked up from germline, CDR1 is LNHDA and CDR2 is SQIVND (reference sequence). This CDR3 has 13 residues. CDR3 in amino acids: CASSYGSFEEQFF. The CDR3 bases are TGTGCCAGTAGTTATGGGTCCTTTGAGGAGCAGTTCTTC. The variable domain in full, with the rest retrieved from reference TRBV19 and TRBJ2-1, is DGGITQSPKYLFRKEGQNVTLSCEQNLNHDAMYWYRQDPGQGLRLIYYSQIVNDFQKGDIAEGYSVSREKKESFPLTVTSAQKNPTAFYLCASSYGSFEEQFFGPGTRLTVL.

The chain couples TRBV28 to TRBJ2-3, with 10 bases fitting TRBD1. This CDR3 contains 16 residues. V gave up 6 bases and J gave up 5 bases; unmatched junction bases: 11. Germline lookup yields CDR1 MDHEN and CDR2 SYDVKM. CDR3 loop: CASRPTGTGVRDTQYF. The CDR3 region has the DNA TGTGCCAGCAGACCAACCGGGACAGGGGTTAGAGATACGCAGTATTTT.

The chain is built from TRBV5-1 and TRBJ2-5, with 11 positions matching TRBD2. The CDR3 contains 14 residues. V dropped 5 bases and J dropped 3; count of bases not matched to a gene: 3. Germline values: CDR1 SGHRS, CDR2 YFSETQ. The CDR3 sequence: CASSSGRAEETQYF. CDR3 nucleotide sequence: TGCGCCAGCAGTAGCGGGAGGGCCGAAGAGACCCAGTACTTC.

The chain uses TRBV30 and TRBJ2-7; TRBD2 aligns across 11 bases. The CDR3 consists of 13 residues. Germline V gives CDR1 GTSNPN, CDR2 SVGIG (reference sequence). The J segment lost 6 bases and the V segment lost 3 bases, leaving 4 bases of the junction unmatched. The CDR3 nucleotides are TGTGCCTGGAGGACTAGCGGGACCCGCGAGCAGTACTTC. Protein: CAWRTSGTREQYF. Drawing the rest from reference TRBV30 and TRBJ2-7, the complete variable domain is SQTIHQWPATLVQPVGSPLSLECTVEGTSNPNLYWYRQAAGRGLQLLFYSVGIGQISSEVPQNLSASRPQDRQFILSSKKLLLSDSGFYLCAWRTSGTREQYFGPGTRLTVT.

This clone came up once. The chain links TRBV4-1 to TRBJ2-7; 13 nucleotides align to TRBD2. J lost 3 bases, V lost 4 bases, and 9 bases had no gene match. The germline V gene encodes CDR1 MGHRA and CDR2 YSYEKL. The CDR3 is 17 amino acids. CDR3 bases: TGCGCCAGCAGCCGGACCTCCGGGACTAGCGGGAACTACGAGCAGTACTTC. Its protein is CASSRTSGTSGNYEQYF.

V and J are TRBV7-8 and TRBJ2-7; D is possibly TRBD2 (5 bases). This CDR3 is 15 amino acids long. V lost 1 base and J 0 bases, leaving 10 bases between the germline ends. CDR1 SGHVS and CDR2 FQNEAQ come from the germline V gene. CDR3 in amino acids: CASSLVALNSYEQYF. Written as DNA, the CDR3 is TGTGCCAGCAGCTTAGTAGCGCTTAACTCCTACGAGCAGTACTTC.

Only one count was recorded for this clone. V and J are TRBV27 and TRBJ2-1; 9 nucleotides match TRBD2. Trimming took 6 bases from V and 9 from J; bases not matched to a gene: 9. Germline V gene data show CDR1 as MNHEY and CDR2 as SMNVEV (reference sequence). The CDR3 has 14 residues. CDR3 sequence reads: CASSRQTSGAEQFF. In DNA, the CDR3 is TGTGCCAGCAGCCGCCAGACTAGCGGAGCTGAGCAGTTCTTC.

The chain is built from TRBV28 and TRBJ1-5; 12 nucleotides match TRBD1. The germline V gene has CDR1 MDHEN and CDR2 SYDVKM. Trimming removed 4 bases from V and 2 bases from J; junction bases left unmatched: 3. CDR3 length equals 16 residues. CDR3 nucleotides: TGTGCCAGCAGTTCGGGACAGGGGGCCGGCAATCAGCCCCAGCATTTT. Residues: CASSSGQGAGNQPQHF. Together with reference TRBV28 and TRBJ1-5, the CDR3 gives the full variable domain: DVKVTQSSRYLVKRTGEKVFLECVQDMDHENMFWYRQDPGLGLRLIYFSYDVKMKEKGDIPEGYSVSREKKERFSLILESASTNQTSMYLCASSSGQGAGNQPQHFGDGTRLSIL.

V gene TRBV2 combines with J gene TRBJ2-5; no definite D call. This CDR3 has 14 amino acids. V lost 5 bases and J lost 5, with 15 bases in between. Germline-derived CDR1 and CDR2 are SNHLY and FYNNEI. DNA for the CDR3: TGTGCCAGCAGTCGTCAAGGGCCCGGGGAGACCCAGTACTTC. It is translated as CASSRQGPGETQYF.

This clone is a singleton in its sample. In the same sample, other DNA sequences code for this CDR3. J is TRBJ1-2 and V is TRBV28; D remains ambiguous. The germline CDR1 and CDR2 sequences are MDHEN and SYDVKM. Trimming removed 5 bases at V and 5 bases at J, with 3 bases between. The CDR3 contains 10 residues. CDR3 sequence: CASSGYGYTF. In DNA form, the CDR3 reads TGTGCCAGCAGTGGTTATGGCTACACCTTC.

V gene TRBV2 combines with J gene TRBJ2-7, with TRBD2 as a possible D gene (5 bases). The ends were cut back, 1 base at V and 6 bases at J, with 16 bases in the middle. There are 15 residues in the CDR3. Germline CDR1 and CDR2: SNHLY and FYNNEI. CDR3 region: CASSEVLRGSPEQYF. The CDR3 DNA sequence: TGTGCCAGCAGTGAAGTTCTACGGGGTAGTCCCGAGCAGTACTTC.

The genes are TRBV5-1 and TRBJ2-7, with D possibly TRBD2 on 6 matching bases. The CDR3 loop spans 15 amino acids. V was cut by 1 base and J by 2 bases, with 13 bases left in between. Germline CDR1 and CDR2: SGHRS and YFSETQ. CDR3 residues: CASSLSGLEAYEQYF. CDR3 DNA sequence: TGCGCCAGCAGCTTGTCGGGACTTGAAGCCTACGAGCAGTACTTC.

The CDR3 reads CASRLGGRIPNSNQPQHF. The CDR3 bases are TGTGCAAGTCGCTTGGGAGGGAGAATACCAAATAGCAATCAGCCCCAGCATTTT. The V and J genes are TRBV12-2 and TRBJ1-5. TRBV12-2 is flagged as a pseudogene. The CDR3 has 18 residues.